The 7 T cell receptor beta chains presented below share a single source sample, sequenced in a study of blood T cells in healthy people across ages (dated by TCRdb to the mid-2010s). Receptor libraries were prepared by 5' RACE. The sequencing machine was an Illumina HiSeq 2500. A second roughly 6 to 11 cycle PCR used a sample-barcoded 5' primer and a J-beta primer mix. The public reads were run again by TCRdb, first through fastp at Q25 and then through MiXCR, and only productive beta chains were kept. Each entry merges the rows of one CDR3 protein and shows their most common DNA and genes. This sample lists 850,000 or so distinct CDR3 sequences; 25% to 30% were detected once. The ten largest clones represent 15% to 20% of the sample. The sample taken for sequencing was blood. These receptors all stem from a woman older than 75 in good health.

This clonotype was observed many times. V and J are TRBV6-2 or TRBV6-3 and TRBJ1-2; D gene ambiguous. Germline CDR1 MNHEY, CDR2 SVGEGT. V dropped 4 bases and J dropped 3 bases, with 15 bases sitting between them. The CDR3 has 15 residues. The CDR3 DNA is TGTGCCAGCAGTTCATATCGTTCAGCGGACTATGGCTACACCTTC. Residues: CASSSYRSADYGYTF.

J is TRBJ2-5 and V is TRBV7-2; 9 bases match TRBD2. The CDR3 is 17 residues long. The germline V gene encodes CDR1 SGHTA and CDR2 FQGNSA. With V trimmed by 5 bases and J by 4 bases, 14 bases remained unmatched. CDR3 bases: TGTGCCAGCAGCCCCTCCGGAGGAAGCGGGGGGTCAGAGACCCAGTACTTC. Translating gives CASSPSGGSGGSETQYF.

This clonotype was counted ten times or more. The gene calls are TRBV7-8 and TRBJ2-5; 10 bases fit TRBD2. Germline CDR1 is SGHVS and CDR2 is FQNEAQ. Unmatched junction bases numbered 13, after V lost 2 bases and J lost 4 bases. This CDR3 spans 18 amino acids. The CDR3 region is CASSLLGASGGSGETQYF. In DNA form, the CDR3 reads TGTGCCAGCAGCTTACTCGGGGCTAGCGGGGGTTCGGGAGAGACCCAGTACTTC.

On this clonotype itself: The missing conserved phenylalanine or tryptophan at the end of this CDR3 makes a read error likely. It is unclear where the CDR3 begins or ends on the DNA, so no DNA is shown, and the CDR3 is as TCRdb lists it. The chain links TRBV12-3 or TRBV12-4 to TRBJ2-3. Counting both end residues, the CDR3 totals 15 amino acids. Here the CDR3 reads CASSFGSPSADTQYS.

This clonotype has only a few counts. The V gene is TRBV10-3, the J gene TRBJ1-2; maybe TRBD1 (5 bases). The V and J ends lost 8 bases and 3 bases respectively, with 13 bases between them. The CDR3 contains 13 residues. Germline loops: CDR1 ENHRY, CDR2 SYGVKD. In DNA, the CDR3 is TGTGCCATCGGGGACGATAAGGACTATGGCTACACCTTC. Its translation is CAIGDDKDYGYTF.

This clonotype was recorded many times. This rearrangement joins TRBV2 to TRBJ2-3; TRBD1 might be the D (6 bases). Germline V gene sequence: CDR1 SNHLY, CDR2 FYNNEI. V was trimmed by 6 bases and J by 2 bases, leaving 12 bases between them. The CDR3 consists of 14 residues. DNA of the CDR3: TGTGCCAGCAGAGGGTTGGGGGCCACAGATACGCAGTATTTT. It yields the protein CASRGLGATDTQYF. Looking up the rest from reference TRBV2 and TRBJ2-3 gives the full variable domain: EPEVTQTPSHQVTQMGQEVILRCVPISNHLYFYWYRQILGQKVEFLVSFYNNEISEKSEIFDDQFSVERPDGSNFTLKIRSTKLEDSAMYFCASRGLGATDTQYFGPGTRLTVL.

The V and J genes are TRBV18 and TRBJ1-5; 12 bases align to TRBD1. Germline loops: CDR1 KGHSH, CDR2 LQKENI. V was pared by 0 bases and J by 2 bases, with 2 bases of the junction left unmatched. The CDR3 is 17 amino acids. The CDR3 loop reads CASSPPGTGGGNQPQHF. The CDR3 bases are TGTGCCAGCTCACCACCCGGGACAGGGGGCGGCAATCAGCCCCAGCATTTT. The variable domain in full, with the rest retrieved from reference TRBV18 and TRBJ1-5, is NAGVMQNPRHLVRRRGQEARLRCSPMKGHSHVYWYRQLPEEGLKFMVYLQKENIIDESGMPKERFSAEFPKEGPSILRIQQVVRGDSAAYFCASSPPGTGGGNQPQHFGDGTRLSIL.